This TCR beta chain was captured in a study of blood T cell repertoires in COVID-19. About the research overall: The origin of the acute and convalescent COVID-19 samples was the United States, Italy and Spain. T cells, B-cell-depleted T cells, or PBMCs provided the cDNA or gDNA that served as material.

The count of this clone is one. This specimen includes other DNA sequences encoding the same CDR3. Germline CDR1 reads SGHTA; CDR2 reads FQGNSA. This CDR3 comprises 13 residues. Trimming stripped 3 bases from V and 1 base from J, with 6 bases between. How the authors handled the data: Amplified reference gene primers provided the basis for estimating nucleated cell counts. Profiled with immunoSEQ multiplex PCR; TCRdb holds only in-frame clones, not every one. V, J and clone size were drawn from that table, and D and trimming were deduced from the DNA. The sample shows 70,000 to 95,000 clones, 75% to 85% of them seen only once.

Specimen: peripheral blood. This sequence joins TRBV7-2 and TRBJ1-1, with no clear D. The sequence derives from a woman aged 40 to 50 with active or convalescent COVID-19. In DNA form, the CDR3 reads TGTGCCAGCAGCTTCAGCGGGAACACTGAAGCTTTCTTT. It codes for CASSFSGNTEAFF.